Below are 31 T cell receptor beta chains sequenced from a single sample in a study of a mutant IDH1 vaccine in newly diagnosed glioma. Their antigen targets remain unknown. Time point meaning: week 47, end of study. With topical imiquimod, each dose of the vaccine consisted of 300 ug of mutant IDH1 20-mer peptide. Profiled with immunoSEQ multiplex PCR; TCRdb holds only in-frame clones, not every one. The sample has roughly 86,000 clones; roughly four fifths are singletons. The sequences come from PBMCs, collected from a glioma patient whose treatment included an IDH1 peptide vaccine. Receptors were obtained from a man aged 35 to 55 with glioma.

V gene TRBV4-3 combines with J gene TRBJ2-4; D remains unclear. CDR3 size: 18 residues. Trimming left V 1 base short and J 0 bases short, with 16 bases between. The V gene's germline CDR1 is LGHNA and CDR2 YSLEER. For the CDR3, the DNA is TGCGCCAGCAGCCAAGTCTTAAGTGGGGAAGGAGCCAAAAACATTCAGTACTTC. This sequence encodes CASSQVLSGEGAKNIQYF.

The rearrangement links TRBV28 to TRBJ1-1; no reliable D call. CDR1 is MDHEN and CDR2 is SYDVKM in the germline V gene. The CDR3 spans 13 residues. V shed 7 bases and J shed 1 base, with 10 bases lying between them. The CDR3 sequence: CASKRDGNTEAFF. Here the CDR3 DNA reads TGTGCCAGCAAGAGGGATGGGAACACTGAAGCTTTCTTT.

V gene TRBV7-9 combines with J gene TRBJ1-1, with a possible D match to TRBD1 (5 bases). CDR3 length: 16 residues. V was trimmed by 5 bases and J by 1 base, leaving 17 bases between them. CDR1 SEHNR and CDR2 FQNEAQ come from the germline V gene (reference sequence). The CDR3, as DNA: TGTGCCAGCAGCATAAGCCCCCAGGGCGGGAACACTGAAGCTTTCTTT. As protein: CASSISPQGGNTEAFF.

This chain links TRBV10-3 with TRBJ2-5, with 9 nucleotides matching TRBD2. J gave up 5 bases and V 4 bases, and 8 bases lay outside the gene matches. The CDR3 extends over 15 amino acids. Per the germline V gene, CDR1 is ENHRY and CDR2 is SYGVKD. CDR3 residues: CAISGRREGQETQYF. CDR3 in DNA: TGTGCCATCAGTGGACGGCGGGAGGGACAGGAGACCCAGTACTTC.

V usage is TRBV7-8 and J usage is TRBJ2-3; tentatively, D is TRBD2 (5 bases). Germline CDR1 reads SGHVS; CDR2 reads FQNEAQ. This CDR3 contains 16 residues. The germline V and J ends were trimmed by 5 bases and 2 bases, with 17 bases remaining between them. The CDR3 reads CASSPASRRDTDTQYF. DNA of the CDR3: TGTGCCAGCAGCCCAGCTAGCCGTAGGGACACAGATACGCAGTATTTT.

J is TRBJ2-7 and V is TRBV7-2, with D perhaps matching TRBD1 (6 bases). This CDR3 region has 15 residues. Trimming left V 2 bases short and J 4 bases short, with 15 bases between. The germline V gene has CDR1 SGHTA and CDR2 FQGNSA. The chain's CDR3 is CASSLSAQGWYEQYF. The CDR3 coding sequence is TGTGCCAGCAGCTTATCGGCCCAGGGGTGGTACGAGCAGTACTTC.

The V gene is TRBV7-6, the J gene TRBJ2-2; D is perhaps TRBD1 or TRBD2 (5 bases each). The CDR3 covers 17 residues. Per the germline V gene, CDR1 is SGHVS and CDR2 is FNYEAQ. V lost 3 bases and J 6 bases, leaving 20 bases between the germline ends. In DNA, the CDR3 is TGTGCCAGCAGCTTCCCCCTACCGGGGCCCAGGGCCGGGGAGCTGTTTTTT. This encodes CASSFPLPGPRAGELFF.

The genes are TRBV7-9 and TRBJ1-1; 10 bases are a match to TRBD1. CDR1 and CDR2 (germline): SEHNR, FQNEAQ (reference sequence). V lost 0 bases and J lost 11; bases outside the gene matches: 6. This CDR3 has 14 amino acids. The CDR3 spells CASSLAYGTGDAFF. CDR3 sequence (DNA): TGTGCCAGCAGCTTAGCGTATGGGACAGGGGACGCTTTCTTT.

The V gene is TRBV5-1, the J gene TRBJ2-5; 9 bases match TRBD1. The J segment lost 5 bases and the V segment lost 4 bases, leaving 12 bases of the junction unmatched. This CDR3 is 16 amino acids long. The V gene's germline CDR1 is SGHRS and CDR2 YFSETQ. The CDR3 DNA reads as TGCGCCAGCAGCGGAAATCCAGGGACAGGGCGGGAGACCCAGTACTTC. It translates to CASSGNPGTGRETQYF.

A note on this clone: Other DNA sequences from this sample encode an identical CDR3 as well. The chain has TRBV7-9 and TRBJ2-5; D is uncertain. This CDR3 comprises 13 residues. Trimming left V 0 bases short and J 4 bases short, with 6 bases between. Germline values: CDR1 SEHNR, CDR2 FQNEAQ (reference sequence). This CDR3 reads CASSLALGETQYF. CDR3 bases: TGTGCCAGCAGCTTAGCCCTCGGAGAGACCCAGTACTTC. The full variable domain, completed using reference TRBV7-9 and TRBJ2-5, is DTGVSQNPRHKITKRGQNVTFRCDPISEHNRLYWYRQTLGQGPEFLTYFQNEAQLEKSRLLSDRFSAERPKGSFSTLEIQRTEQGDSAMYLCASSLALGETQYFGPGTRLLVL.

The V gene is TRBV19, the J gene TRBJ2-6, with D hard to call. CDR1 and CDR2 (germline): LNHDA, SQIVND (reference sequence). The CDR3 runs to 13 residues. The V end was cut by 2 bases, the J end by 4 bases, with 3 bases between. The CDR3, as DNA: TGTGCCAGTAGTATAACAGGGGCCAACGTCCTGACTTTC. It specifies CASSITGANVLTF.

The chain recombines TRBV10-3 with TRBJ1-5; D not certain. The V end lost 10 bases, the J end lost 0 bases, and 10 bases lay between the germline ends. Germline CDR1 and CDR2: ENHRY and SYGVKD. CDR3 length equals 13 residues. The CDR3 here is CATSHSSNQPQHF. The CDR3 region has the DNA TGTGCCACGAGTCACAGTAGCAATCAGCCCCAGCATTTT.

This chain uses TRBV30 with TRBJ2-7, with TRBD1 matching over 8 bases. Germline V gene lookup returns CDR1 GTSNPN and CDR2 SVGIG (reference sequence). The CDR3 is 13 residues long. V shed 5 bases and J 4 bases; nucleotides not matched to a gene: 7. The CDR3 DNA follows: TGTGCCTGGGGGGGACAGGTCATTTACGAGCAGTACTTC. Amino acids: CAWGGQVIYEQYF.

This sequence joins TRBV5-6 and TRBJ1-2; maybe TRBD1 (6 bases). The CDR3 has 17 amino acids. The germline V and J ends were trimmed by 0 bases and 0 bases, with 15 bases remaining between them. Germline V gene lookup returns CDR1 SGHDT and CDR2 YYEEEE. The CDR3 here is CASSLALSGEANYGYTF. The CDR3 region has the DNA TGTGCCAGCAGCTTGGCCCTCTCAGGGGAAGCTAACTATGGCTACACCTTC.

This clone has only one observation. V gene TRBV7-2 combines with J gene TRBJ1-5, with 7 bases matching TRBD1. The length of the CDR3 is 16 residues. Germline V lookup: CDR1 SGHTA, CDR2 FQGNSA. The ends lost 1 base at V and 7 bases at J; junction bases unmatched: 10. CDR3 in amino acids: CASSLGGTANRQPQHF. The CDR3 nucleotides read TGTGCCAGCAGCTTAGGTGGGACAGCCAACCGACAGCCCCAGCATTTT.

V and J are TRBV2 and TRBJ2-1; D is perhaps TRBD2 (5 bases). CDR3 length equals 15 residues. Per germline, CDR1 SNHLY and CDR2 FYNNEI. Trimming took 4 bases from V and 4 from J, leaving 14 bases between them. The CDR3 nucleotides are TGTGCCAGCAGTGGAGGGCAGGCCCCGTACAATGAGCAGTTCTTC. Its protein product is CASSGGQAPYNEQFF. The full variable domain, in which reference TRBV2 and TRBJ2-1 provide the parts outside the CDR3, is EPEVTQTPSHQVTQMGQEVILRCVPISNHLYFYWYRQILGQKVEFLVSFYNNEISEKSEIFDDQFSVERPDGSNFTLKIRSTKLEDSAMYFCASSGGQAPYNEQFFGPGTRLTVL.

The sample holds one count of this clone. The V gene is TRBV10-3, the J gene TRBJ2-1; D ambiguous. Trimming left V 4 bases short and J 5 bases short, with 9 bases between. CDR1 is ENHRY, CDR2 SYGVKD, per germline. There are 13 residues in the CDR3. The CDR3 nucleotides read TGTGCCATCAGTGGCCCGGTAGACAATGAGCAGTTCTTC. It translates to CAISGPVDNEQFF.

The chain uses TRBV6-5 and TRBJ2-7; TRBD2 might be the D (6 bases). Trimming removed 2 bases at V and 6 bases at J, with 11 bases between. The CDR3 has 13 residues. Germline V lookup: CDR1 MNHEY, CDR2 SVGAGI. The CDR3 region is CASSYAAGGEQYF. DNA for the CDR3: TGTGCCAGCAGTTACGCTGCCGGGGGCGAGCAGTACTTC.

This chain joins TRBV19 and TRBJ1-5; TRBD1 is a possible D gene (5 bases). Trimming stripped 9 bases from V and 0 bases from J, with 18 bases between. Germline V gene data show CDR1 as LNHDA and CDR2 as SQIVND (reference sequence). The CDR3 length is 16 residues. In nucleotides, the CDR3 is TGTGCCAGAGTGGGGGGAGTGCGGAATAGCAATCAGCCCCAGCATTTT. This translates into CARVGGVRNSNQPQHF.

The chain has TRBV4-2 and TRBJ1-3, with 11 bases aligning to TRBD1. V was clipped by 1 base and J by 3 bases; unmatched bases: 17. Germline assignment: CDR1 LGHNA and CDR2 YNFKEQ. This CDR3 is 21 amino acids long. DNA of the CDR3: TGTGCCAGCAGCCAAGTCAGGACAGGGGGCTCTGTCCGCTTGCTTGGAAACACCATATATTTT. Translating it yields CASSQVRTGGSVRLLGNTIYF.

This sequence joins TRBV9 and TRBJ2-3; D remains unclear. This CDR3 has 15 amino acids. Trimming stripped 4 bases from V and 2 bases from J, with 14 bases between. Germline V gene lookup returns CDR1 SGDLS and CDR2 YYNGEE. The CDR3 DNA reads TGTGCCAGCAGCCTCCTGTCCCGACCCACAGATACGCAGTATTTT. Protein sequence: CASSLLSRPTDTQYF.

V is TRBV25-1 and J is TRBJ2-3; D gene unclear. This CDR3 contains 14 residues. Trimming stripped 1 base from V and 4 bases from J, with 9 bases between. Germline CDR1 is MGHDK and CDR2 is SYGVNS. CDR3 bases: TGTGCCAGCAGTGAATTATCCGTCCCAGATACGCAGTATTTT. This translates into CASSELSVPDTQYF.

V is TRBV27 and J is TRBJ1-5; D is unresolved. Germline V lookup: CDR1 MNHEY, CDR2 SMNVEV (reference sequence). The CDR3 runs to 15 residues. V was cut by 3 bases and J by 1 base, with 10 bases left in between. The CDR3 sequence is CASSLDYWSNQPQHF. As DNA, the CDR3 is TGTGCCAGCAGTTTGGACTACTGGAGCAATCAGCCCCAGCATTTT.

This chain links TRBV2 with TRBJ1-5; D not resolved. The germline CDR1 and CDR2 sequences are SNHLY and FYNNEI. The CDR3 is 15 residues long. V lost 6 bases and J lost 0, with 12 bases in between. CDR3 sequence (DNA): TGTGCCAGCAGGTACGGGCTTTATAGCAATCAGCCCCAGCATTTT. It specifies CASRYGLYSNQPQHF.

The J gene is TRBJ2-1, the V gene TRBV5-4; 9 nucleotides line up with TRBD1. This CDR3 contains 15 residues. V shed 4 bases and J 10 bases; nucleotides not matched to a gene: 12. Germline-derived CDR1 and CDR2 are SGHNT and YYREEE (reference sequence). CDR3 sequence: CASSLGTGSAGEQFF. CDR3 in DNA: TGTGCCAGCAGCCTAGGGACAGGGAGCGCTGGGGAGCAGTTCTTC. Full variable domain (missing parts from reference TRBV5-4 and TRBJ2-1): ETGVTQSPTHLIKTRGQQVTLRCSSQSGHNTVSWYQQALGQGPQFIFQYYREEENGRGNFPPRFSGLQFPNYSSELNVNALELDDSALYLCASSLGTGSAGEQFFGPGTRLTVL.

The V gene is TRBV4-1, the J gene TRBJ1-2; TRBD1 matches 9 bases. The V gene's germline CDR1 is MGHRA and CDR2 YSYEKL. The CDR3 runs 16 residues. With 3 bases clipped from V and 3 bases from J, the junction kept 8 bases outside the gene matches. The CDR3 nucleotides are TGCGCCAGCAGCCACCCCGGGACAGGGCTCTACTATGGCTACACCTTC. Protein: CASSHPGTGLYYGYTF.

The chain carries TRBV9 and TRBJ2-3; tentatively, D is TRBD1 or TRBD2 (5 bases each). The V end was cut by 0 bases, the J end by 4 bases, with 15 bases between. The CDR3 is 16 amino acids. The germline CDR1 and CDR2 sequences are SGDLS and YYNGEE. The CDR3: CASSVGFVRGADTQYF. The CDR3 DNA sequence: TGTGCCAGCAGCGTAGGTTTTGTGAGGGGCGCAGATACGCAGTATTTT.

The CDR3 region has the DNA TGTGCCACCATCCAGCGGGGGGCGAGCACAGATACGCAGTATTTT. It yields the protein CATIQRGASTDTQYF. This sequence joins TRBV6-6 and TRBJ2-3; 9 nucleotides line up with TRBD2. Per the germline V gene, CDR1 is MNHNY and CDR2 is SVGAGI (reference sequence). The CDR3 has 15 amino acids. The ends lost 10 bases at V and 0 bases at J; junction bases unmatched: 8.

This chain links TRBV4-1 with TRBJ2-7; possibly TRBD1 or TRBD2 for D (6 bases each). The CDR3 contains 16 residues. V was pared by 4 bases and J by 5 bases, with 21 bases between. Per germline, CDR1 MGHRA and CDR2 YSYEKL. CDR3 loop: CASSRQGTQGFNEQYF. The CDR3 DNA sequence: TGCGCCAGCAGCCGCCAAGGGACTCAGGGGTTCAACGAGCAGTACTTC.

The chain joins TRBV9 to TRBJ1-6, with D hard to call. The ends were cut back, 0 bases at V and 7 bases at J, with 14 bases in the middle. The CDR3 is 16 amino acids. Germline CDR1 SGDLS, CDR2 YYNGEE. The CDR3: CASSVGNLRLNSPLHF. CDR3 nucleotides: TGTGCCAGCAGCGTAGGCAATTTACGGTTGAATTCACCCCTCCACTTT.

The V gene is TRBV7-2, the J gene TRBJ1-2, with D possibly matching TRBD1 (6 bases). Germline V gene data show CDR1 as SGHTA and CDR2 as FQGNSA. There are 14 residues in the CDR3. The V end was cut by 4 bases, the J end by 0 bases, with 9 bases between. Here the CDR3 reads CASSSRGANYGYTF. CDR3 sequence (DNA): TGTGCCAGCAGCTCTAGGGGGGCTAACTATGGCTACACCTTC.